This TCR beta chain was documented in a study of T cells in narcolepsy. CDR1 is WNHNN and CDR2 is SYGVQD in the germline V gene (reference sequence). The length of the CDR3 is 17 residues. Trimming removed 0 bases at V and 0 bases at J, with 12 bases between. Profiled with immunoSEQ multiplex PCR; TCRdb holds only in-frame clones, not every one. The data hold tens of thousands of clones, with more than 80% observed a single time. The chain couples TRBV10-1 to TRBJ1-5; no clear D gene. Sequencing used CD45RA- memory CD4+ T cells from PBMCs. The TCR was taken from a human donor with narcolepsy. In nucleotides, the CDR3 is TGCGCCAGCAGTGAGTCGAAGTACGCCCGTAGCAATCAGCCCCAGCATTTT. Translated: CASSESKYARSNQPQHF.